These T cell receptor beta chains were read from a single sample in a study of shared clonotypes between healthy human individuals. Libraries were prepared by immunoSEQ multiplex PCR; TCRdb keeps only in-frame clonotypes and omits some of them. Of 950,000 to 1,300,000 clones listed, about 75% are singletons. Sequencing input: memory CD4+ T cells sorted from blood. The source is a man younger than 35 in good health. CDR3s include the opening cysteine and the closing phenylalanine or tryptophan. The D gene is left open where the match is weak. A clone size is listed for some rows: how often the clone was seen (once, few, many), or a class if it is expanded.

>TRBV6-6|TRBD1|.|TRBJ1-6
TGTGCCAGCACCAGCCGGGGACAGGGGAATTCACCCCTCCACTTT
CASTSRGQGNSPLHF
>TRBV5-4|TRBD1|many|TRBJ2-7
TGTGCCAGCAGCCCCCAAGGGGACAGGGTCTCCGAGCAGTACTTC
CASSPQGDRVSEQYF
>TRBV28|.|many|TRBJ2-3
TGTGCCAGCAGTCCCGCGCTAGGCGCTGGAACAGATACGCAGTATTTT
CASSPALGAGTDTQYF
>TRBV10-3|TRBD1|few|TRBJ1-2
TGTGCCATCAGCCGACAGGGAGAGGGGGATGGCTACACCTTC
CAISRQGEGDGYTF
>TRBV6-6|.|once|TRBJ1-6
TGTGCCAGCAGTTATACTCAGGACTCACCCCTCCACTTT
CASSYTQDSPLHF
>TRBV18|.|.|TRBJ1-2
TGTGCCAGCTCACCCTTTAGCGGGTATGGCTACACCTTC
CASSPFSGYGYTF
>TRBV30|.|.|TRBJ2-7
TGTGCCTCCCTCTCGGCCTACGAGCAGTACTTC
CASLSAYEQYF
>TRBV19|.|.|TRBJ1-5
TGTGCCAGTAGTGCGGGCCGTCAGGGAGGGTATAGCAATCAGCCCCAGCATTTT
CASSAGRQGGYSNQPQHF
>TRBV6-6|TRBD1|.|TRBJ2-7
TGTGCCAGCAGTTACCGACAGGGGGCAAACTACGAGCAGTACTTC
CASSYRQGANYEQYF
>TRBV7-3|TRBD2|.|TRBJ2-5
TGTGCCAGCAGCCTCGGAGGAGGCGGGGGGCAAGAGACCCAGTACTTC
CASSLGGGGGQETQYF
>TRBV6-1|TRBD1|.|TRBJ2-7
TGTGCCAGCACCTGGGGACAGGGTCTCGGCGAGCAGTACTTC
CASTWGQGLGEQYF
>TRBV2|TRBD1|.|TRBJ1-1
TGTGCCAGCAGCGGACAGGGATTAGGTACTGAAGCTTTCTTT
CASSGQGLGTEAFF
>TRBV28|.|few|TRBJ1-6
TGTGCCAGCAGTTCGGACTTCTTT
CASSSDFF
>TRBV30|TRBD2|few|TRBJ2-2
TGTGCCTGGAGAGAGCGGGGGGCGACCGGGGAGCTGTTTTTT
CAWRERGATGELFF
>TRBV10-3|.|.|TRBJ2-1
TGTGCCATCAGTGAGTCGCAGGGCAGCCCGACGAATAGGGAGCAGTTCTTC
CAISESQGSPTNREQFF
>TRBV7-2|TRBD1|.|TRBJ2-3
TGTGCCAGCAGCTTAGCGGGACAGAAAGATACGCAGTATTTT
CASSLAGQKDTQYF
>TRBV6-5|TRBD2|.|TRBJ2-7
TGTGCCAGCAGTGGCCCGACTAGCGGATCCTACGAGCAGTACTTC
CASSGPTSGSYEQYF
>TRBV5-1|.|.|TRBJ2-2
TGCGCCAGCAAAATCCGGCTTTACACCGGGGAGCTGTTTTTT
CASKIRLYTGELFF
>TRBV7-9|.|.|TRBJ2-3
TGTGCCAGCAGCTCCCGACAGATGAGCACAGATACGCAGTATTTT
CASSSRQMSTDTQYF
>TRBV7-9|.|.|TRBJ2-6
TGTGCCAGCACCCTAGGGGGGTCTGGGGCCAACGTCCTGACTTTC
CASTLGGSGANVLTF
>TRBV11-2|TRBD2|.|TRBJ2-2
TGTGCCAGCAGCCTCACTAGCGTTACTTCCGGGGAGCTGTTTTTT
CASSLTSVTSGELFF
>TRBV28|.|.|TRBJ1-2
TGTGCCAGCAGGGCGACAGGAGGATTATATGGCTACACCTTC
CASRATGGLYGYTF
>TRBV7-2|TRBD2|.|TRBJ2-1
TGTGCCAGCAGCCACACCGGACTAGCGTCCCGCTCCTACAATGAGCAGTTCTTC
CASSHTGLASRSYNEQFF
>TRBV7-8|TRBD1|few|TRBJ1-6
TGTGCCAGCAGCTTAAGGGTTTTCGGGATGGGACAGAATAATTCACCCCTCCACTTT
CASSLRVFGMGQNNSPLHF
>TRBV28|TRBD2|.|TRBJ2-7
TGTGCCAGCAGTTTTAGCGGGAGTATCAACGAGCAGTACTTC
CASSFSGSINEQYF
>TRBV10-3|.|once|TRBJ2-3
TGTGCCATCAGTGAGCTGGAACGGGATACGCAGTATTTT
CAISELERDTQYF
>TRBV6-6|.|few|TRBJ1-1
TGTGCCAGCAGTCGAGGCACTGAAGCTTTCTTT
CASSRGTEAFF
>TRBV5-4|TRBD2|.|TRBJ2-5
TGTGCCAGCAGCTTGGGAGGAGCCAGCGGGGGAAGTATGGAGACCCAGTACTTC
CASSLGGASGGSMETQYF
>TRBV6-6|.|.|TRBJ1-3
TGTGCCAGCAGGACAGGATACAGCGGAAACACCATATATTTT
CASRTGYSGNTIYF
>TRBV28|.|.|TRBJ1-5
TGTGCCAGCAGCCCCCGGGGGAACAATCAGCCCCAGCATTTT
CASSPRGNNQPQHF
>TRBV7-8|TRBD1|.|TRBJ1-5
TGTGCCAGCAGCTCGCGACCTCAGGGGGAAGGCAATCAGCCCCAGCATTTT
CASSSRPQGEGNQPQHF
>TRBV12-1|.|few|TRBJ1-6
TGTGCCAGCAGCTTTGCGTTTCATCCGGGACAGGGTAATTCACCCCTCCACTTT
CASSFAFHPGQGNSPLHF
>TRBV7-2|.|once|TRBJ2-2
TGTGCCAGCAGCTTAGAAGATTCACGGTTACCCGGGGAGCTGTTTTTT
CASSLEDSRLPGELFF
>TRBV10-2|TRBD2|.|TRBJ2-5
TGCGCCAGCACCCTTAGCGGGACTGAGACCCAGTACTTC
CASTLSGTETQYF
>TRBV30|TRBD1|once|TRBJ1-3
TGTGCCTGGGGCGAGGGGGCGAAAGGAAACACCATATATTTT
CAWGEGAKGNTIYF
>TRBV7-9|.|.|TRBJ1-2
TGTGCCAGCAGCTTAAGCGGCGCTAACTATGGCTACACCTTC
CASSLSGANYGYTF
>TRBV5-4|TRBD1|.|TRBJ2-2
TGTGCCAGCAGCTTGGGGGACAGGCGGACCGGGGAGCTGTTTTTT
CASSLGDRRTGELFF
>TRBV29-1|TRBD1|.|TRBJ1-2
TGCAGCGTCCGAACAGGGGGCTGGTATGGCTACACCTTC
CSVRTGGWYGYTF
>TRBV6-5|.|.|TRBJ1-3
TGTGCCAGCAGTTCTCGGGGTCTGGCTGGAAACACCATATATTTT
CASSSRGLAGNTIYF
>TRBV6-5|.|.|TRBJ1-2
TGTGCCAGCAGTCTTTCCCGGGATCCCTATGGCTACACCTTC
CASSLSRDPYGYTF
>TRBV11-2|.|.|TRBJ1-2
TGTGCCAGCAGCTTAGTCGACGGACGTGACTACACCTTC
CASSLVDGRDYTF
>TRBV18|TRBD1|.|TRBJ1-2
TGTGCCAGCTCACCACCGGACAGGGGGCGCTACACCTTC
CASSPPDRGRYTF
>TRBV6-1|TRBD1|.|TRBJ2-7
TGTGCCAGCAGTGAAACAGGGGGCAAGGATGCCTACGAGCAGTACTTC
CASSETGGKDAYEQYF
>TRBV19|TRBD1|.|TRBJ1-2
TGTGCCAGTAGTATGGATCCGACAGGGCCCTATGGCTACACCTTC
CASSMDPTGPYGYTF
>TRBV7-9|.|.|TRBJ2-7
TGTGCCAGCAGCTTAGCCCGGGGTAGGGAGCAGTACTTC
CASSLARGREQYF
>TRBV29-1|TRBD1|.|TRBJ1-1
TGCAGCGTGACAGGGATGAACACTGAAGCTTTCTTT
CSVTGMNTEAFF
>TRBV2|TRBD2|.|TRBJ2-3
TGTGCCAGCAGACCAACGGGACTAGCGGCAGCAGATACGCAGTATTTT
CASRPTGLAAADTQYF
>TRBV9|TRBD2|.|TRBJ2-2
TGTGCCAGCAGCGTAGGGCCGGGACTAGCCGTTCCCGGGGAGCTGTTTTTT
CASSVGPGLAVPGELFF
>TRBV6-6|TRBD1|.|TRBJ1-1
TGTGCCAGCAGTACCCAGGGGGATACCACTGAAGCTTTCTTT
CASSTQGDTTEAFF
>TRBV25-1|TRBD1|.|TRBJ1-2
TGTGCCAGCACCGGGACAGGATATGGCTACACCTTC
CASTGTGYGYTF
>TRBV27|.|once|TRBJ1-4
TGTGCCAGCAGACAGGCAGGGGTTGAAAAACTGTTTTTT
CASRQAGVEKLFF
>TRBV5-1|TRBD2|.|TRBJ2-3
TGCGCCAGCAGCTTCGGGGGGGCCCGGGATACGCAGTATTTT
CASSFGGARDTQYF
>TRBV7-9|.|.|TRBJ2-3
TGTGCCAGCAGCCCCCTCGGAGGAACAGATACGCAGTATTTT
CASSPLGGTDTQYF